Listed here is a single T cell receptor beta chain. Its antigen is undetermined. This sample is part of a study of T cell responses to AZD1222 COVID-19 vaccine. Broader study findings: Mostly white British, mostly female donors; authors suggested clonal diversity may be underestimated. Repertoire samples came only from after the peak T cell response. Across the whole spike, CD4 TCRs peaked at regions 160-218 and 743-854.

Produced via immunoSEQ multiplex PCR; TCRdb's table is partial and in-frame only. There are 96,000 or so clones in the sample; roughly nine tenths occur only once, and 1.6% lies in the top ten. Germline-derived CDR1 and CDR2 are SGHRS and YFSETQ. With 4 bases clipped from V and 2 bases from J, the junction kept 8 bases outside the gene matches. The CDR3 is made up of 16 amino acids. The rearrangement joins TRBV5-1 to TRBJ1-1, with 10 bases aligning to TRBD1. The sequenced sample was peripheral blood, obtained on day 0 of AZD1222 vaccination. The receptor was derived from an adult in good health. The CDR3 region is CASSRGQGSRNTEAFF. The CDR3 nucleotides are TGCGCCAGCAGCCGGGGACAGGGGAGTAGAAACACTGAAGCTTTCTTT.